Here is one T cell receptor beta chain with its context. Its antigen is currently unknown. This sample is drawn from a study of blood T cells in healthy people across ages. Findings and limits, study-wide: Diversity estimates from one million T cells were considered underestimates. Greater diversity and more naive CD4+ cells were seen in long-lived donors than in aged donors. Getting older went along with TCR beta diversity per million T cells dropping roughly linearly.

The use of a sample-barcoded 5' primer and a J-beta primer mix characterized a second PCR of roughly 6 to 11 cycles. MiXCR was run by TCRdb on the 5' RACE reads, yielding one entry per CDR3 protein. This sample has some 670,000 distinct CDR3 sequences, with more than 45% found just once. Isolated per sample were at least 7 million PBMCs. The receptor comes from a woman older than 75 in good health. What was sequenced was blood.

CDR3 sequence reads: CASSLVAGGLDEQYF. The DNA for the CDR3 is TGTGCCAGCAGCTTAGTGGCAGGGGGCTTGGATGAGCAGTACTTC. The V gene is TRBV7-2, the J gene TRBJ2-7, with 8 bases lining up with TRBD1. The V gene end was trimmed by 1 base and the J gene end by 7 bases; junction bases not matched to a gene: 9. Germline V gene sequence: CDR1 SGHTA, CDR2 FQGNSA. The CDR3 length is 15 residues. The full variable domain, its missing parts supplied by reference TRBV7-2 and TRBJ2-7, is GAGVSQSPSNKVTEKGKDVELRCDPISGHTALYWYRQSLGQGLEFLIYFQGNSAPDKSGLPSDRFSAERTGGSVSTLTIQRTQQEDSAVYLCASSLVAGGLDEQYFGPGTRLTVT.